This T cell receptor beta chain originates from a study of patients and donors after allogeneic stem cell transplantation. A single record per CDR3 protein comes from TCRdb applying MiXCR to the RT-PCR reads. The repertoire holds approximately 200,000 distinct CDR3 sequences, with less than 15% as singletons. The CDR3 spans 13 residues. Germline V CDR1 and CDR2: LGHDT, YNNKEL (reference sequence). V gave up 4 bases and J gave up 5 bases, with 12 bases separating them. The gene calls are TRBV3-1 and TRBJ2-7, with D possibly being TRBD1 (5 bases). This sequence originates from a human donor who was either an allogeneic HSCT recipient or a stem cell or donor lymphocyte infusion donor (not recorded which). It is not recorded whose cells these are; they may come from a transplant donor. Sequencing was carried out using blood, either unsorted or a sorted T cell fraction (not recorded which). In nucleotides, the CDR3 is TGTGCCAGCAGCCCGCTCAGGGCCCACGAGCAGTACTTC. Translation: CASSPLRAHEQYF.